This T cell receptor (beta chain) was recorded in a study of shared clonotypes between healthy human individuals. Trimming removed 6 bases from V and 1 base from J, with 12 bases in between. This CDR3 region has 14 residues. CDR1 is KGHSH, CDR2 LQKENI, per germline. As regards this clone: Antigen unknown. The identical CDR3 is also encoded by other nucleotide sequences in the sample.

Study-level results: Lower generation probabilities were found for non-shared clonotypes than for those shared by all four donors. The naive CD4 repertoires of several donors were compared, and about 5% of clonotypes were shared. Naive subsets generally exceeded memory subsets in estimated richness.

Methods used by the authors: There were no quality scores in the junction-only immunoSEQ sequences, so filtering differed. Profiling relied on immunoSEQ multiplex PCR, and the TCRdb table lists in-frame clones only, not all of them. V and J calls and clone size come straight from that table; D and trimming were deduced from the DNA. The data show around 2.1 million clones, 90% to 97% seen once. J is TRBJ1-1 and V is TRBV18; D possibly corresponds to TRBD1 (5 bases). The source of this sequence is a man aged 18 to 30 in good health. The source material was naive CD4+ T cells sorted from blood. Documented subset: CD45RA+ positively selected. The CDR3 here is CASSLGTANTEAFF. The CDR3 nucleotides are TGTGCCAGCTCGCTCGGGACGGCGAACACTGAAGCTTTCTTT.